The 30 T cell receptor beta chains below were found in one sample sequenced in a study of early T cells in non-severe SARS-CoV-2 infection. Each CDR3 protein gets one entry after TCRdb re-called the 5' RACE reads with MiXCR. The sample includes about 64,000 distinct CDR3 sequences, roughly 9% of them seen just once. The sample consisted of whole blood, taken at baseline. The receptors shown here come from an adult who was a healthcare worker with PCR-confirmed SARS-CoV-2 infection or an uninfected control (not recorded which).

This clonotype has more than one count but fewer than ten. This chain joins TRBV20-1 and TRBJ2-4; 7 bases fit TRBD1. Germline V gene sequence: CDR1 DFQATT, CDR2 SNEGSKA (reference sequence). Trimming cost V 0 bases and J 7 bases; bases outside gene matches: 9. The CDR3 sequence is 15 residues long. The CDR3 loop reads CSAREFGTVSNIQYF. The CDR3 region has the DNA TGCAGTGCTAGAGAATTCGGGACAGTTAGCAACATTCAGTACTTC.

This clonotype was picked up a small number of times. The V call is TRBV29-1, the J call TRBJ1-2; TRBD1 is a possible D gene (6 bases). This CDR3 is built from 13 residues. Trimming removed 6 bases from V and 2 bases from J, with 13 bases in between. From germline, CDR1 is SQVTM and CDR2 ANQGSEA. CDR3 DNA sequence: TGCAGCGTAGAACAGGGATTGAACTATGGCTACACCTTC. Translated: CSVEQGLNYGYTF.

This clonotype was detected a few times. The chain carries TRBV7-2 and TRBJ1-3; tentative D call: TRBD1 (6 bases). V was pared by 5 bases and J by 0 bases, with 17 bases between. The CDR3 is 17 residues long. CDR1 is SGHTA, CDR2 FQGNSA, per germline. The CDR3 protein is CASSLRPQGNSGNTIYF. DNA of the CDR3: TGTGCCAGCAGCCTCCGTCCACAGGGAAACTCTGGAAACACCATATATTTT. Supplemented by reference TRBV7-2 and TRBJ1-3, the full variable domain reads GAGVSQSPSNKVTEKGKDVELRCDPISGHTALYWYRQSLGQGLEFLIYFQGNSAPDKSGLPSDRFSAERTGGSVSTLTIQRTQQEDSAVYLCASSLRPQGNSGNTIYFGEGSWLTVV.

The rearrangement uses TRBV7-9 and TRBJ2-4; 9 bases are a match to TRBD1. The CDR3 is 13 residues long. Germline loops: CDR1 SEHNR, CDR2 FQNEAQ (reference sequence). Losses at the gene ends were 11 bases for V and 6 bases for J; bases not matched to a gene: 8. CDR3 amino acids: CAYQATGGNIQYF. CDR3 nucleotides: TGTGCCTACCAGGCGACAGGGGGAAACATTCAGTACTTC. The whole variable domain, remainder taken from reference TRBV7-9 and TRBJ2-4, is DTGVSQNPRHKITKRGQNVTFRCDPISEHNRLYWYRQTLGQGPEFLTYFQNEAQLEKSRLLSDRFSAERPKGSFSTLEIQRTEQGDSAMYLCAYQATGGNIQYFGAGTRLSVL.

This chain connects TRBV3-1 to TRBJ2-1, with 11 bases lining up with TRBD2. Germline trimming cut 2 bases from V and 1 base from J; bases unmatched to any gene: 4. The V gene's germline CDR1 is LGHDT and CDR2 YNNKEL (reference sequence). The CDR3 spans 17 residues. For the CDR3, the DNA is TGTGCCAGCAGCCAACCGGGACTAGCGGATTCCTACAATGAGCAGTTCTTC. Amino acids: CASSQPGLADSYNEQFF.

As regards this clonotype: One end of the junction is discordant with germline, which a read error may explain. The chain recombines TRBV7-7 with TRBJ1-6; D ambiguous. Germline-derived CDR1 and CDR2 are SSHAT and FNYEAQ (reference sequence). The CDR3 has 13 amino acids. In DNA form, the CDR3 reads TGTGCTAGCAGCTTTGACGGGAATTCACCCCTCCACTTT. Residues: CASSFDGNSPLHF.

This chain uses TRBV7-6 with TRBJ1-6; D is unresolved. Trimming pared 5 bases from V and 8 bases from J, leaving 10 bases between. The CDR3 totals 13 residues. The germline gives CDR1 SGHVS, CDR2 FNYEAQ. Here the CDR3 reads CASSPGPDSPLHF. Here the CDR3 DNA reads TGTGCCAGCAGCCCCGGACCAGATTCACCCCTCCACTTT.

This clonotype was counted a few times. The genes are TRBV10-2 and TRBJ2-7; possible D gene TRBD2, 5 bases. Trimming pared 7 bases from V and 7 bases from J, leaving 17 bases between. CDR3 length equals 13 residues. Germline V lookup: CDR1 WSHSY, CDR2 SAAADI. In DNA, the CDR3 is TGCGCCAGCACCGAAGGAGGTTCGGGTGAGCAGTACTTC. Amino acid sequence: CASTEGGSGEQYF.

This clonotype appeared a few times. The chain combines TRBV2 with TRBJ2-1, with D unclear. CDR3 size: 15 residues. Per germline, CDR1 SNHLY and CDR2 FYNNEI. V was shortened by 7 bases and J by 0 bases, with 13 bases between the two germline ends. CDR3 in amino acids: CASTMADGSYNEQFF. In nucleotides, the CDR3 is TGTGCCAGCACCATGGCTGACGGCTCCTACAATGAGCAGTTCTTC. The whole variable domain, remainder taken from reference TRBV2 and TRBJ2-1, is EPEVTQTPSHQVTQMGQEVILRCVPISNHLYFYWYRQILGQKVEFLVSFYNNEISEKSEIFDDQFSVERPDGSNFTLKIRSTKLEDSAMYFCASTMADGSYNEQFFGPGTRLTVL.

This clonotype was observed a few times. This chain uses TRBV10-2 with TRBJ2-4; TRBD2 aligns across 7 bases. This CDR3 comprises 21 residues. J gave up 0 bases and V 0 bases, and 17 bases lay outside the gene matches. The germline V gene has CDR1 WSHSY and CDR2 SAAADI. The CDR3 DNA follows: TGCGCCAGCAGTGAGTCGATACTAGCGAGCCATTCGGTGGGAGCCAAAAACATTCAGTACTTC. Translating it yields CASSESILASHSVGAKNIQYF.

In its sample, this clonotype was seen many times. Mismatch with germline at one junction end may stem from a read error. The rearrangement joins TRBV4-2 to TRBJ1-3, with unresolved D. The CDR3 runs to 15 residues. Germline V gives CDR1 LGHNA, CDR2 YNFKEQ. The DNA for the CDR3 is TGTGCCAGCAGCCAAGATGAAGGGTCTGGTAACACCATATATTTT. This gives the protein CASSQDEGSGNTIYF.

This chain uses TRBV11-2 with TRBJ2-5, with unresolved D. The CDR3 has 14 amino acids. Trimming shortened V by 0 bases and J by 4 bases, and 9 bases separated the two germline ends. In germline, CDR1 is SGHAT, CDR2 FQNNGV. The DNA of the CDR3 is TGTGCCAGCAGCTTAGAGCCCTCTGGAGAGACCCAGTACTTC. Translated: CASSLEPSGETQYF. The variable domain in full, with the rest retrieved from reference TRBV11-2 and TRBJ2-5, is EAGVAQSPRYKIIEKRQSVAFWCNPISGHATLYWYQQILGQGPKLLIQFQNNGVVDDSQLPKDRFSAERLKGVDSTLKIQPAKLEDSAVYLCASSLEPSGETQYFGPGTRLLVL.

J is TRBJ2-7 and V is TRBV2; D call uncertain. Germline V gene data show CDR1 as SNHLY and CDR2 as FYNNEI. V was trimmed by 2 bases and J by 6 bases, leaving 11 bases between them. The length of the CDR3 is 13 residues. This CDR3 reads CASSEPFAVEQYF. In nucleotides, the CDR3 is TGTGCCAGCAGTGAACCGTTCGCGGTCGAGCAGTACTTC.

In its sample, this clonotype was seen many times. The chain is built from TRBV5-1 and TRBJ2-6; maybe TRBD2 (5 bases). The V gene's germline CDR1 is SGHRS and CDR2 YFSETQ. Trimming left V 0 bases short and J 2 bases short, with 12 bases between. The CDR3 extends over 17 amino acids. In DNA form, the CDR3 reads TGCGCCAGCAGCTTGGCCATGACGGGGACTGGGGCCAACGTCCTGACTTTC. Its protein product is CASSLAMTGTGANVLTF.

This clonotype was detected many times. The CDR3 sequence is CASSLEGTLEGEQFF. The CDR3 nucleotides are TGTGCCAGCAGCTTAGAGGGGACCTTAGAAGGTGAGCAGTTCTTC. This chain links TRBV11-2 with TRBJ2-1, with D perhaps assigned TRBD1 or TRBD2 (5 bases each). This CDR3 comprises 15 residues. Germline V lookup: CDR1 SGHAT, CDR2 FQNNGV. With 0 bases removed from V and 9 bases from J, the gap between germline ends came to 15 bases. Variable domain in full (rest from reference TRBV11-2 and TRBJ2-1): EAGVAQSPRYKIIEKRQSVAFWCNPISGHATLYWYQQILGQGPKLLIQFQNNGVVDDSQLPKDRFSAERLKGVDSTLKIQPAKLEDSAVYLCASSLEGTLEGEQFFGPGTRLTVL.

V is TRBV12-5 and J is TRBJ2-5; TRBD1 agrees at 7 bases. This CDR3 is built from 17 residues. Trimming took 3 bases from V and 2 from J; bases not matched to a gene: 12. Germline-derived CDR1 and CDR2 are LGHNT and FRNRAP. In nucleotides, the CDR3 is TGTGCTAGTGGTTTCCTAGGGGGCTCTAGCCAACAAGAGACCCAGTACTTC. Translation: CASGFLGGSSQQETQYF.

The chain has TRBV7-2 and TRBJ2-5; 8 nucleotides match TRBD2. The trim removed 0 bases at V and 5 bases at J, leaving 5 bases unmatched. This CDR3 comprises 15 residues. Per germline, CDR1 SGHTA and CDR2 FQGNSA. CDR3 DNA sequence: TGTGCCAGCAGCTTAGCTTTTGGGACTAGTGAGACCCAGTACTTC. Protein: CASSLAFGTSETQYF.

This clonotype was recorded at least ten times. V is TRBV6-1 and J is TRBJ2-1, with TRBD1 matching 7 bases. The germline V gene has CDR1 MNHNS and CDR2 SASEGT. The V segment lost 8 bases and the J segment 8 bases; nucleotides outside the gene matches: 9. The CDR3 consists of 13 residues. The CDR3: CASSGTVQYEQFF. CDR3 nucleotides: TGTGCCAGCTCCGGGACAGTACAATATGAGCAGTTCTTC.

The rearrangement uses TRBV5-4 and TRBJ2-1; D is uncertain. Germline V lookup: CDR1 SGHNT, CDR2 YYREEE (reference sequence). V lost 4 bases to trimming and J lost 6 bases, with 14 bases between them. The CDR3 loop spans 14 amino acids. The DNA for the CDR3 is TGTGCCAGCAGCATGAAGCAGGTCCTCAATGAGCAGTTCTTC. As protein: CASSMKQVLNEQFF.

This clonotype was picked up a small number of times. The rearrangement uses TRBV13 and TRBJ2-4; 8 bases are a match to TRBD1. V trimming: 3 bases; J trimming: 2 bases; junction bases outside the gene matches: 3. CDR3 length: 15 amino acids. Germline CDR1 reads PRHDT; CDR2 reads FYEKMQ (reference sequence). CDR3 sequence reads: CASSLQGASKNIQYF. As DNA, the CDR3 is TGTGCCAGCAGCTTGCAGGGGGCGTCCAAAAACATTCAGTACTTC.

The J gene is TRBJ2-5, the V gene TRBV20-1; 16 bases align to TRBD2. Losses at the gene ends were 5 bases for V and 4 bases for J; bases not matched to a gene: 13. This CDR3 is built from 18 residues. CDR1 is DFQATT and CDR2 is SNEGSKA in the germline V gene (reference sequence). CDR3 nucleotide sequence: TGCAGTGCTTCCGATCCGGGACTAGCGGGAGGGCCACGAGAGACCCAGTACTTC. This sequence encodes CSASDPGLAGGPRETQYF.

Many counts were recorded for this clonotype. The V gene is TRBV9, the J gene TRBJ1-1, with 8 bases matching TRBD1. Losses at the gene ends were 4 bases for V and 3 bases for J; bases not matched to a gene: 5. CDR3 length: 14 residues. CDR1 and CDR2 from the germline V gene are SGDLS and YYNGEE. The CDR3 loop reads CASSSQTGDTEAFF. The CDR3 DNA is TGTGCCAGCAGCTCACAGACAGGGGACACTGAAGCTTTCTTT.

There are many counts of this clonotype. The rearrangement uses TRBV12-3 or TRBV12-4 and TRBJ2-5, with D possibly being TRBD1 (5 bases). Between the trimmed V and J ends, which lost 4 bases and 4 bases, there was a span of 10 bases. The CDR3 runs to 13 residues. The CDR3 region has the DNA TGTGCCAGCAGTTCCAGGGATCTAGAGACCCAGTACTTC. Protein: CASSSRDLETQYF.

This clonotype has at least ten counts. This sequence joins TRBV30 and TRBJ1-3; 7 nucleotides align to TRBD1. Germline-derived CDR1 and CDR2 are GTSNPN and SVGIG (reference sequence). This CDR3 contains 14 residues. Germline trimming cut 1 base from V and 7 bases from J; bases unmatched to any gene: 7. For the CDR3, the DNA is TGTGCCTGGAGTGAGACAGGGTTAGGGAACACCATATATTTT. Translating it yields CAWSETGLGNTIYF. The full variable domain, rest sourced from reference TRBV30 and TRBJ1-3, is SQTIHQWPATLVQPVGSPLSLECTVEGTSNPNLYWYRQAAGRGLQLLFYSVGIGQISSEVPQNLSASRPQDRQFILSSKKLLLSDSGFYLCAWSETGLGNTIYFGEGSWLTVV.

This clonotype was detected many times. The CDR3 DNA reads TGTGCCAGTTTCCGGGACCCCTCCCTCGGGGATACGCAGTATTTT. It codes for CASFRDPSLGDTQYF. The V and J genes are TRBV27 and TRBJ2-3; perhaps D is TRBD1 or TRBD2 (5 bases each). The CDR3 is made up of 15 amino acids. V was pared by 9 bases and J by 6 bases, with 22 bases between. CDR1 is MNHEY and CDR2 is SMNVEV in the germline V gene (reference sequence).

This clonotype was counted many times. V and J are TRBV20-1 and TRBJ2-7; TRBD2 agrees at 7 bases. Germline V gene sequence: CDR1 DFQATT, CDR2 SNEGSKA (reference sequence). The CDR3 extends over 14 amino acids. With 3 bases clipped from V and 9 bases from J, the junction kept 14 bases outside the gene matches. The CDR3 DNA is TGCAGTGCTAGTAGTCTAGCGGAGACCCTAGGGCAGTACTTC. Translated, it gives CSASSLAETLGQYF.

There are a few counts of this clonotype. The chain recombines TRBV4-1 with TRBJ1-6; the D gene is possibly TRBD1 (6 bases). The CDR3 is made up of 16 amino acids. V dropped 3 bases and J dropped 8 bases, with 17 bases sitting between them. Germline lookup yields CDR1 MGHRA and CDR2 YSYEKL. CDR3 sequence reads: CASSHTGSLVDSPLHF. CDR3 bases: TGCGCCAGCAGCCATACAGGGTCCCTAGTAGATTCACCCCTCCACTTT.

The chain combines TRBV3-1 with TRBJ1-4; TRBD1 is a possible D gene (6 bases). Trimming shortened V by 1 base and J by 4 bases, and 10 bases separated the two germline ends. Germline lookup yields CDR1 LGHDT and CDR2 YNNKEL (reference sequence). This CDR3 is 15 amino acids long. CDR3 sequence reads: CASSQVAGVNEKLFF. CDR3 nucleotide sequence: TGTGCCAGCAGCCAAGTGGCAGGGGTTAATGAAAAACTGTTTTTT.

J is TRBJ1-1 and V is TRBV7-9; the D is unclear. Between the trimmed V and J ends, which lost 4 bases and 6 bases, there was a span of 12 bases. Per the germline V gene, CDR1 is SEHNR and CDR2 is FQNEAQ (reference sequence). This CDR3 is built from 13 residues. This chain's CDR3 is CASSSGVSAEAFF. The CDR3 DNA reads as TGTGCCAGCAGCTCTGGGGTGTCCGCTGAAGCTTTCTTT. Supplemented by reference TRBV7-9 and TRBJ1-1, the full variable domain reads DTGVSQNPRHKITKRGQNVTFRCDPISEHNRLYWYRQTLGQGPEFLTYFQNEAQLEKSRLLSDRFSAERPKGSFSTLEIQRTEQGDSAMYLCASSSGVSAEAFFGQGTRLTVV.

The CDR3 region is CASRTGLTNEKLFF. The CDR3 coding sequence is TGTGCCAGCAGGACAGGGTTGACTAATGAAAAACTGTTTTTT. This rearrangement joins TRBV7-2 to TRBJ1-4; 7 nucleotides align to TRBD1. J was trimmed by 2 bases and V by 6 bases; bases with no gene match: 3. Germline CDR1 reads SGHTA; CDR2 reads FQGNSA. This CDR3 has 14 residues.